This T cell receptor (beta chain) emerged from a study of T cells in Graves' hyperthyroidism and ophthalmopathy. Ophthalmopathy patients had Clinical Activity Score at least 3, NOSPECS grade at least 4, duration under 3 months. Lactation, pregnancy, other autoimmune disease or uncontrolled infection excluded patients. TCR beta CDR3 sequences were amplified from RNA transcripts. HTBI primers were used for first-round RT-PCR of the TCR CDR3. A single record per CDR3 protein comes from TCRdb applying MiXCR to the multiplex PCR reads. The profile shows about 610,000 distinct CDR3 sequences, more than 15% of them singletons. Study-level findings and limits: Most thyroid clonotypes expanded above 0.001 were also detected in blood. Model output signaled ophthalmopathy a median approximately 6 months ahead of onset.

This CDR3 contains 14 residues. V was pared by 1 base and J by 7 bases, with 8 bases of the junction left unmatched. Looked up from germline, CDR1 is SQVTM and CDR2 is ANQGSEA. This clonotype showed up just a few times. Its specificity is unknown. Sequenced: blood. This TCR was recovered from a woman aged 40 to 50 with Graves' ophthalmopathy. The V and J genes are TRBV29-1 and TRBJ1-1; 8 bases line up with TRBD1. The CDR3 DNA sequence: TGCAGCGTTGAAGCCCCCCAGGGGGCTGGTGAAGCTTTCTTT. It specifies CSVEAPQGAGEAFF.